This entry lists 27 T cell receptor beta chains sequenced from one sample in a study of blood T cell repertoires in COVID-19. Clones were sequenced by immunoSEQ multiplex PCR, and TCRdb holds only the in-frame ones, with some missing. The data contain around 240,000 clones, approximately 80% of them singletons. The sequencing sample was made of peripheral blood. The source of these receptors is a woman aged 45-65 years with acute or convalescent COVID-19.

As concerns this clone: The same CDR3 also results from other DNA sequences found in this sample. This chain connects TRBV30 to TRBJ1-2, with D possibly TRBD1 on 6 matching bases. Trimming stripped 4 bases from V and 2 bases from J, with 8 bases between. The CDR3 contains 12 residues. In germline, CDR1 is GTSNPN, CDR2 SVGIG (reference sequence). The CDR3 sequence is CAWTGANYGYTF. The CDR3 DNA sequence: TGTGCCTGGACAGGGGCCAACTATGGCTACACCTTC.

This chain uses TRBV4-3 with TRBJ1-6, with TRBD1 as a possible D gene (5 bases). The CDR3 runs to 14 residues. Trimming removed 4 bases from V and 10 bases from J, with 14 bases in between. Per germline, CDR1 LGHNA and CDR2 YSLEER. The CDR3 sequence: CASSLYGGVSPLHF. The CDR3 DNA sequence: TGCGCCAGCAGCCTCTATGGGGGGGTCTCACCCCTCCACTTT.

This clone was found a few times. V gene TRBV7-8 combines with J gene TRBJ1-5; possibly TRBD1 for D (6 bases). V lost 0 bases, J lost 2 bases, and 11 bases lay in between. The germline V gene encodes CDR1 SGHVS and CDR2 FQNEAQ. The length of the CDR3 is 16 residues. The CDR3 DNA reads as TGTGCCAGCAGCTTAGCTGGGGGGGCGGGCAATCAGCCCCAGCATTTT. Residues: CASSLAGGAGNQPQHF. The full variable domain, completed using reference TRBV7-8 and TRBJ1-5, is GAGVSQSPRYKVAKRGQDVALRCDPISGHVSLFWYQQALGQGPEFLTYFQNEAQLDKSGLPSDRFFAERPEGSVSTLKIQRTQQEDSAVYLCASSLAGGAGNQPQHFGDGTRLSIL.

The chain links TRBV11-2 to TRBJ2-5; 8 bases match TRBD2. Trimming at V came to 5 bases and at J to 5 bases, leaving 13 bases not matched to a gene. Germline loops: CDR1 SGHAT, CDR2 FQNNGV. The CDR3 totals 16 residues. The DNA of the CDR3 is TGTGCCAGCAGCCCCGGGGGGGGGTTTTTAGGGGAGACCCAGTACTTC. Protein sequence: CASSPGGGFLGETQYF.

The genes are TRBV7-2 and TRBJ1-2; D is possibly TRBD1 (6 bases). Between the trimmed V and J ends, which lost 5 bases and 5 bases, there was a span of 24 bases. The CDR3 sequence is 17 residues long. In germline, CDR1 is SGHTA, CDR2 FQGNSA. The CDR3 sequence is CASSQQDSASPVYGYTF. DNA for the CDR3: TGTGCCAGCAGCCAACAGGACAGCGCATCCCCCGTATATGGCTACACCTTC.

The J gene is TRBJ2-5, the V gene TRBV12-3 or TRBV12-4; no reliable D call. V lost 3 bases and J lost 2, with 7 bases in between. This CDR3 comprises 13 residues. In DNA, the CDR3 is TGTGCCAGCAGTTTTTCTCAGCAAGAGACCCAGTACTTC. As protein: CASSFSQQETQYF.

This sequence joins TRBV27 and TRBJ1-1; no definite D call. Germline V CDR1 and CDR2: MNHEY, SMNVEV (reference sequence). V was cut by 2 bases and J by 7 bases, with 11 bases left in between. This CDR3 has 13 residues. The CDR3 DNA follows: TGTGCCAGCAGTTTAGGGCGTACGTTTGAAGCTTTCTTT. Its protein product is CASSLGRTFEAFF.

This rearrangement joins TRBV15 to TRBJ1-3; D is possibly TRBD1 (6 bases). Trimming took off 1 base at V and 4 bases at J, with 8 bases between the two ends. Germline V gene data show CDR1 as LNHNV and CDR2 as YYDKDF (reference sequence). CDR3 length equals 14 residues. The CDR3 bases are TGTGCCACCAGCAGAGCAGGGGCCGGAAACACCATATATTTT. Its translation: CATSRAGAGNTIYF. Full variable domain (rest looked up from reference TRBV15 and TRBJ1-3): DAMVIQNPRYQVTQFGKPVTLSCSQTLNHNVMYWYQQKSSQAPKLLFHYYDKDFNNEADTPDNFQSRRPNTSFCFLDIRSPGLGDTAMYLCATSRAGAGNTIYFGEGSWLTVV.

The chain couples TRBV19 to TRBJ2-7; no reliable D call. Trimming shortened V by 3 bases and J by 4 bases, and 10 bases separated the two germline ends. The CDR3 runs to 13 residues. Germline values: CDR1 LNHDA, CDR2 SQIVND (reference sequence). Here the CDR3 DNA reads TGTGCCAGTAGTATTGAGGTGGAGTACGAGCAGTACTTC. Translation: CASSIEVEYEQYF. Based on the CDR3 plus reference TRBV19 and TRBJ2-7, the full variable domain is DGGITQSPKYLFRKEGQNVTLSCEQNLNHDAMYWYRQDPGQGLRLIYYSQIVNDFQKGDIAEGYSVSREKKESFPLTVTSAQKNPTAFYLCASSIEVEYEQYFGPGTRLTVT.

CDR3: CASSSRGSASGSWRVLAQYF. CDR3 in DNA: TGTGCCAGCAGCTCCCGAGGGAGTGCTAGCGGGAGTTGGAGGGTATTGGCCCAGTACTTC. The V gene is TRBV3-1 (or the pseudogene TRBV3-2), the J gene TRBJ2-5, with 10 bases aligning to TRBD2. The junction had 27 bases not matched to a gene; V was cut back by 5 bases and J by 9 bases. From germline, CDR1 is LGHDT and CDR2 YNNKEL (reference sequence). The CDR3 totals 20 residues.

The chain is built from TRBV5-1 and TRBJ1-1, with 7 bases lining up with TRBD1. Germline trimming cut 0 bases from V and 0 bases from J; bases unmatched to any gene: 2. The CDR3 totals 15 residues. Looked up from germline, CDR1 is SGHRS and CDR2 is YFSETQ. CDR3 bases: TGCGCCAGCAGCTTGGCGGGACAGATGAACACTGAAGCTTTCTTT. It yields the protein CASSLAGQMNTEAFF.

V and J are TRBV18 and TRBJ2-5; D is unclear. CDR1 is KGHSH, CDR2 LQKENI, per germline. Trimming took 0 bases from V and 1 from J, leaving 9 bases between them. The CDR3 consists of 15 residues. The DNA of the CDR3 is TGTGCCAGCTCACCACCAACCGGGTCCCAAGAGACCCAGTACTTC. It translates to CASSPPTGSQETQYF.

This clone showed up just once. V is TRBV4-2 and J is TRBJ2-4; D perhaps matches TRBD2 (5 bases). In germline, CDR1 is LGHNA, CDR2 YNFKEQ. This CDR3 is 16 amino acids long. Trimming cost V 0 bases and J 2 bases, with 11 bases left between them. CDR3 nucleotides: TGTGCCAGCAGCCAAGATGCAGGAGGTACCAAAAACATTCAGTACTTC. Its translation is CASSQDAGGTKNIQYF.

The chain couples TRBV27 to TRBJ1-5; unclear D gene. The CDR3 extends over 13 amino acids. Trimming took 3 bases from V and 5 from J, leaving 8 bases between them. In germline, CDR1 is MNHEY, CDR2 SMNVEV (reference sequence). CDR3 sequence: CASSFLVDQPQHF. The CDR3 DNA sequence: TGTGCCAGCAGTTTCCTAGTGGATCAGCCCCAGCATTTT.

This chain links TRBV7-7 with TRBJ2-5, with 8 bases aligning to TRBD2. The CDR3 runs to 13 residues. Germline CDR1 is SSHAT and CDR2 is FNYEAQ (reference sequence). V shed 4 bases and J 5 bases; nucleotides not matched to a gene: 3. The DNA of the CDR3 is TGTGCCAGCAGCTCTCGGGAGGGGGAGACCCAGTACTTC. This sequence encodes CASSSREGETQYF.

J is TRBJ1-5 and V is TRBV27; tentatively, D is TRBD1 (6 bases). The CDR3 has 13 amino acids. The V end lost 5 bases, the J end lost 5 bases, and 10 bases lay between the germline ends. Germline V gives CDR1 MNHEY, CDR2 SMNVEV (reference sequence). Written as DNA, the CDR3 is TGTGCCAGCAGTCCAACAGGGTATCAGCCCCAGCATTTT. Amino acid sequence: CASSPTGYQPQHF.

This clone was recorded only once. A junction boundary mismatches the germline segment, possibly from a read error. The rearrangement uses TRBV6-5 and TRBJ2-5; the D gene is possibly TRBD1 (6 bases). Germline V gene lookup returns CDR1 MNHEY and CDR2 SVGAGI. The CDR3 consists of 14 residues. The CDR3 here is CASSKNRDQETQYF. In DNA form, the CDR3 reads TGTGCCAGCAGCAAGAACAGGGACCAGGAGACCCAGTACTTC.

J is TRBJ1-3 and V is TRBV28; D remains unclear. Germline CDR1 reads MDHEN; CDR2 reads SYDVKM. Between the trimmed V and J ends, which lost 3 bases and 5 bases, there was a span of 17 bases. CDR3 length: 16 residues. CDR3 region: CASSFIGLTFRNTIYF. For the CDR3, the DNA is TGTGCCAGCAGTTTTATAGGTTTGACTTTTAGAAACACCATATATTTT.

The V gene is TRBV19, the J gene TRBJ2-7; D is ambiguous. The germline V and J ends were trimmed by 1 base and 2 bases, with 6 bases remaining between them. CDR1 and CDR2 (germline): LNHDA, SQIVND (reference sequence). This CDR3 contains 13 residues. The CDR3 here is CASSIAQAYEQYF. Here the CDR3 DNA reads TGTGCCAGTAGTATAGCTCAGGCCTACGAGCAGTACTTC.

The chain is built from TRBV7-9 and TRBJ2-5; 10 bases fit TRBD1. Germline CDR1 reads SEHNR; CDR2 reads FQNEAQ (reference sequence). The CDR3 extends over 15 amino acids. V lost 5 bases and J lost 5; bases outside the gene matches: 8. The CDR3 region is CASSLTTGGEETQYF. The CDR3 nucleotides read TGTGCCAGCAGCCTCACGACAGGGGGCGAGGAGACCCAGTACTTC.

This sequence joins TRBV9 and TRBJ1-2; 7 bases align to TRBD1. CDR3 length: 15 residues. V shed 2 bases, J shed 6 bases, and the junction held 10 bases outside the gene matches. The germline CDR1 and CDR2 sequences are SGDLS and YYNGEE. The CDR3 loop reads CASSVNTGAGDGYTF. Written as DNA, the CDR3 is TGTGCCAGCAGCGTTAATACAGGGGCAGGGGATGGCTACACCTTC.

The rearrangement links TRBV3-1 (or the pseudogene TRBV3-2) to TRBJ2-1; no clear D. Trimming pared 6 bases from V and 5 bases from J, leaving 5 bases between. Per the germline V gene, CDR1 is LGHDT and CDR2 is YNNKEL (reference sequence). The CDR3 length is 11 residues. In DNA form, the CDR3 reads TGTGCCAGCAGACTTAACAATGAGCAGTTCTTC. Translating gives CASRLNNEQFF.

This CDR3 is CASASGGDRNTIYF. CDR3 in DNA: TGTGCCAGCGCCTCAGGGGGAGACAGAAACACCATATATTTT. V usage is TRBV28 and J usage is TRBJ1-3; 7 bases are shared with TRBD1. Trimming cost V 8 bases and J 5 bases; bases outside gene matches: 9. Germline CDR1 reads MDHEN; CDR2 reads SYDVKM. The CDR3 length is 14 residues.

This chain links TRBV9 with TRBJ1-2; D is perhaps TRBD1 (6 bases). The V gene's germline CDR1 is SGDLS and CDR2 YYNGEE. Trimming took 3 bases from V and 5 from J, leaving 17 bases between them. The CDR3 covers 15 residues. The CDR3 here is CASSARDTDSYGYTF. The CDR3 coding sequence is TGTGCCAGCAGCGCCCGGGACACAGACTCATATGGCTACACCTTC.

CDR3 loop: CASSLLQGATEAFF. CDR3 nucleotide sequence: TGTGCCAGCAGCTTACTCCAGGGCGCCACTGAAGCTTTCTTT. The V call is TRBV7-9, the J call TRBJ1-1; possible D gene TRBD1, 5 bases. The V gene lost 2 bases and the J gene lost 4 bases, with 11 bases spanning the gap. This CDR3 comprises 14 residues. Germline V lookup: CDR1 SEHNR, CDR2 FQNEAQ (reference sequence).

V and J are TRBV28 and TRBJ1-5; D is unresolved. Trimming took 6 bases from V and 7 from J, leaving 19 bases between them. This CDR3 is 15 amino acids long. Germline CDR1 MDHEN, CDR2 SYDVKM. CDR3 bases: TGTGCCAGCAGCCCCGGGGTGTTTGAGGGCCAGCCCCAGCATTTT. It encodes CASSPGVFEGQPQHF.

The chain employs TRBV30 and TRBJ2-2; D is unclear. Trimming took off 3 bases at V and 2 bases at J, with 13 bases between the two ends. CDR3 length: 15 amino acids. Germline CDR1 and CDR2: GTSNPN and SVGIG (reference sequence). The CDR3 sequence: CAWSGVSENTGELFF. CDR3 DNA sequence: TGTGCCTGGAGCGGAGTCTCAGAAAACACCGGGGAGCTGTTTTTT.